This T cell receptor (beta chain) was observed in a study of Ad26.COV2.S vaccination and SARS-CoV-2 variants. Deletions cut 1 base from V and 5 bases from J, with 16 bases between. This CDR3 region has 16 residues. Germline loops: CDR1 SGHVS, CDR2 FNYEAQ. The treatment is: around 19 received Ad26.COV2.S at low or high dose, single or two shots; a few received placebo; per-sample allocation not given. Specimen acquisition occurred on day 63 following the initial vaccine or placebo injection. TCRdb keeps only in-frame clones here, not all; method: immunoSEQ multiplex PCR. The table shows about 280,000 clones, with around 87% occurring only once.

V gene TRBV7-6 combines with J gene TRBJ2-3, with D perhaps assigned TRBD1 or TRBD2 (6 bases each). The source was peripheral blood, collected in a trial of Ad26.COV2.S vaccine versus placebo. This TCR was recovered from a person between 18 and 65 years old who received the Ad26.COV2.S COVID-19 vaccine or a placebo. The CDR3 protein is CASSLVGGYREDTQYF. CDR3 bases: TGTGCCAGCAGCTTAGTGGGGGGCTATCGAGAAGATACGCAGTATTTT.